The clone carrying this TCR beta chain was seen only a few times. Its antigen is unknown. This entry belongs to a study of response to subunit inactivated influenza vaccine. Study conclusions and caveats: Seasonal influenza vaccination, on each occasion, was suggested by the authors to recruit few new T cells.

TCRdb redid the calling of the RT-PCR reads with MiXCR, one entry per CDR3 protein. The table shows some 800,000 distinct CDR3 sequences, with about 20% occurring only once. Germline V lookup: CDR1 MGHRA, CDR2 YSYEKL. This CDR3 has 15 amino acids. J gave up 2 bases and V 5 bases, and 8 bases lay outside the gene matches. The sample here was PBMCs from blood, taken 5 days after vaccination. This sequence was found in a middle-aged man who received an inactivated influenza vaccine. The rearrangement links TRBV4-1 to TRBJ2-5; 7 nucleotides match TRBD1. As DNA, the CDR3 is TGCGCCAGCAGCTTGTCCGGGACAGTACAAGAGACCCAGTACTTC. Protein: CASSLSGTVQETQYF.